The clone carrying this TCR beta chain was found many times. The sample comes from a study of identical twins. The ends lost 7 bases at V and 5 bases at J; junction bases unmatched: 7. The CDR3 covers 13 residues. A single record per CDR3 protein comes from TCRdb applying MiXCR to the 5' RACE reads. The table lists 690,000 or so distinct CDR3 sequences, approximately 6.1% of them singletons. This TCR derives from a man between 18 and 35 years old in good health. The source material was naive T cells sorted from blood. The chain links TRBV12-3 or TRBV12-4 to TRBJ1-1; TRBD1 matches at 7 bases. CDR3 bases: TGTGCCAGCAACCACAGGGGTGGAACTGAAGCTTTCTTT. Protein product: CASNHRGGTEAFF.